This T cell receptor beta chain was sequenced in a study of T cells in Graves' hyperthyroidism and ophthalmopathy. Amplified regions were TCR beta CDR3 sequences from RNA transcripts. Researchers ran a first-round RT-PCR on the TCR CDR3 using the HTBI primer set. TCRdb fed the multiplex PCR reads into MiXCR, producing one record per CDR3 protein. The top ten clones hold around 57% of a sample with approximately 300,000 distinct CDR3 sequences, 15% to 20% of them seen once. Germline V lookup: CDR1 SGHVS, CDR2 FQNEAQ. With 0 bases removed from V and 4 bases from J, the gap between germline ends came to 16 bases. This CDR3 is built from 17 residues.

The chain carries TRBV7-8 and TRBJ1-3; a weak D match, TRBD1 (6 bases). This TCR was sampled from a woman in her sixties with Graves' ophthalmopathy. The sample comprised blood. This CDR3 is CASSLARWGAEGNTIYF. DNA of the CDR3: TGTGCCAGCAGCTTAGCGCGATGGGGGGCAGAGGGAAACACCATATATTTT.